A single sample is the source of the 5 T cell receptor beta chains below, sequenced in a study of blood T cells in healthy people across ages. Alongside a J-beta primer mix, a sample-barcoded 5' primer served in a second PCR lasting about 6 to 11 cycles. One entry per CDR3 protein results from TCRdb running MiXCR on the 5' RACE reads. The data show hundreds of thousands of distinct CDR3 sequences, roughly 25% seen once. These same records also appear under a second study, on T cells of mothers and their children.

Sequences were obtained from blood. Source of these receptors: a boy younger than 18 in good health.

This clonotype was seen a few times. CDR3 residues: CASSFSGGPETQYF. The CDR3 nucleotides read TGTGCCAGCAGCTTCAGTGGGGGACCGGAGACCCAGTACTTC. This rearrangement joins TRBV7-2 to TRBJ2-5; the D call may be TRBD1 or TRBD2 (5 bases each). From germline, CDR1 is SGHTA and CDR2 FQGNSA. This CDR3 is built from 14 residues. With 3 bases removed from V and 5 bases from J, the gap between germline ends came to 13 bases.

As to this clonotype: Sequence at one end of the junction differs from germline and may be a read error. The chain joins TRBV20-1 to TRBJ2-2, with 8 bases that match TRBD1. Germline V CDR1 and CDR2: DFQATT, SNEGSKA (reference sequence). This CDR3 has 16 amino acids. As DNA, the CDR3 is TGCAGTGCTAGTCACTCAGGGGGCGCGAACACCAGGGAGCTGTTTTTT. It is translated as CSASHSGGANTRELFF.

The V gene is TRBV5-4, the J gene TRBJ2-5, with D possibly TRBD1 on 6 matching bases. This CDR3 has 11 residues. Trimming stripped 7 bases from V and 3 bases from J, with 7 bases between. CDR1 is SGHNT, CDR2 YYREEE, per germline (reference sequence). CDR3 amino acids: CASGQKETQYF. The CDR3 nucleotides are TGTGCCAGCGGACAGAAAGAGACCCAGTACTTC.

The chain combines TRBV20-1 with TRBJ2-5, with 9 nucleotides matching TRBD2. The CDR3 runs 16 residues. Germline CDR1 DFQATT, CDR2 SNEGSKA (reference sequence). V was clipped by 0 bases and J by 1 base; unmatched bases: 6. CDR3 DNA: TGCAGTGCTAGAGATATTAGCGGGAGAGTCCAAGAGACCCAGTACTTC. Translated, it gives CSARDISGRVQETQYF.

The CDR3 DNA follows: TGTGCCAGCAGTGGGAGGGGATCGCAGGAGACCCAGTACTTC. This sequence encodes CASSGRGSQETQYF. This chain links TRBV2 with TRBJ2-5; the D gene is possibly TRBD2 (6 bases). V was clipped by 4 bases and J by 5 bases, with 14 bases between them. The CDR3 spans 14 residues. Germline values: CDR1 SNHLY, CDR2 FYNNEI.